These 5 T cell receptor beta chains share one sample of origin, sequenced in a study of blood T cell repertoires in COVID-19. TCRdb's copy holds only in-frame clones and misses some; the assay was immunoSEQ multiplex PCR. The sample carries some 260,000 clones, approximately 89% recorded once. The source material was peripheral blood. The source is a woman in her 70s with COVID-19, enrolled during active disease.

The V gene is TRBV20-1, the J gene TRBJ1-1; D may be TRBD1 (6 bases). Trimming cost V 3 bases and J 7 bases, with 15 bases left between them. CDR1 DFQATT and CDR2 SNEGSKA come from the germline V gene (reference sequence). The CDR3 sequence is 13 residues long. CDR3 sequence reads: CSASLLVRGEAFF. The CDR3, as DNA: TGCAGTGCTAGTCTCCTGGTCAGGGGTGAAGCTTTCTTT.

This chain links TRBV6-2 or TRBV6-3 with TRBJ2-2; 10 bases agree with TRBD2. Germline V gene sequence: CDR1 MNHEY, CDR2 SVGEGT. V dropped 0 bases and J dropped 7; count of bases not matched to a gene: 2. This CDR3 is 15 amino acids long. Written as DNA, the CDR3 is TGTGCCAGCAGTTACTCGGGGACTAGCGTCGGGGAGCTGTTTTTT. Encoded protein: CASSYSGTSVGELFF.

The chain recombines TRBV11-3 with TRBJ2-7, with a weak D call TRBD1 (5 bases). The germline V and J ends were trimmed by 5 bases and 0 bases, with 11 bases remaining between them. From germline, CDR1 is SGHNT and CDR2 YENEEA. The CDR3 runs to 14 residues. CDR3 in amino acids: CASSPRRDSYEQYF. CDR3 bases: TGTGCCAGCAGCCCCCGCAGGGACTCCTACGAGCAGTACTTC.

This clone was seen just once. The CDR3 DNA reads as TGTGCCAGCTTAGCCGGACTAGTGGATGGAAACACCATATATTTT. Amino acid sequence: CASLAGLVDGNTIYF. The chain is built from TRBV28 and TRBJ1-3; D gene uncertain. CDR1 is MDHEN and CDR2 is SYDVKM in the germline V gene. V gave up 8 bases and J gave up 3 bases, with 17 bases separating them. The CDR3 has 15 residues. Combining the CDR3 with reference TRBV28 and TRBJ1-3 gives the whole variable domain DVKVTQSSRYLVKRTGEKVFLECVQDMDHENMFWYRQDPGLGLRLIYFSYDVKMKEKGDIPEGYSVSREKKERFSLILESASTNQTSMYLCASLAGLVDGNTIYFGEGSWLTVV.

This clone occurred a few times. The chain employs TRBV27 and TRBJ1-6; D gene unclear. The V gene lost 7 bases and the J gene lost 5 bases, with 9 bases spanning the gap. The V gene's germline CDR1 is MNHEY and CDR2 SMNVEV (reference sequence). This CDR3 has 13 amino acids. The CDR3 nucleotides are TGTGCCAGCACCTTCAGGAATAATTCACCCCTCCACTTT. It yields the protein CASTFRNNSPLHF.